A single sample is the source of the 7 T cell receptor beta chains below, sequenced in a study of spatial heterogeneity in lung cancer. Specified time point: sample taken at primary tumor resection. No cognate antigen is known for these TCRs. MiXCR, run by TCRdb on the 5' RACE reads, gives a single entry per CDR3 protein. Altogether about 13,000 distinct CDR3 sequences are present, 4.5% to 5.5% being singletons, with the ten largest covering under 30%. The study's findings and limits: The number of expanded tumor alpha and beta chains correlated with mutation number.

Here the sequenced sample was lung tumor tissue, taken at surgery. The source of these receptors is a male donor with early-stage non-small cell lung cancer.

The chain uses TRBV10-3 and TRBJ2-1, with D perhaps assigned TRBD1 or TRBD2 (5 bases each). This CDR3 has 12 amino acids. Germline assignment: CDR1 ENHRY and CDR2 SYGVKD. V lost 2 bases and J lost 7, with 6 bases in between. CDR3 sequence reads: CAISEGGNEQFF. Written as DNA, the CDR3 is TGTGCCATCAGTGAGGGGGGTAATGAGCAGTTCTTC.

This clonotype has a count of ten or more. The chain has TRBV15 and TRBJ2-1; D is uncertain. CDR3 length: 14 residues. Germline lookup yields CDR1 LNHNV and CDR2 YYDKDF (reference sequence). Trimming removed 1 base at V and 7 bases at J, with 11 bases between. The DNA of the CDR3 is TGTGCCACCAGCAGAGGGGTAGCCACTAATGAGCAGTTCTTC. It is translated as CATSRGVATNEQFF.

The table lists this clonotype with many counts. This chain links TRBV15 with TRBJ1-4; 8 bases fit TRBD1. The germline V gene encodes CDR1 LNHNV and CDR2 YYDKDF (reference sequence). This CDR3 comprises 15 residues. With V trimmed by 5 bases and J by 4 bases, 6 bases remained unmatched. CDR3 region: CATSYTDRDNEKLFF. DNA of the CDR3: TGTGCCACCAGCTATACGGACAGGGATAATGAAAAACTGTTTTTT.

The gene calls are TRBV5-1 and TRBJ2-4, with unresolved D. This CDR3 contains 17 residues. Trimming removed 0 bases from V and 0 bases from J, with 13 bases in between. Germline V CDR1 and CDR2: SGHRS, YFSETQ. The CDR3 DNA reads TGCGCCAGCAGCTTGGGGCAAGCGTCCACAGCCAAAAACATTCAGTACTTC. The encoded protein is CASSLGQASTAKNIQYF.

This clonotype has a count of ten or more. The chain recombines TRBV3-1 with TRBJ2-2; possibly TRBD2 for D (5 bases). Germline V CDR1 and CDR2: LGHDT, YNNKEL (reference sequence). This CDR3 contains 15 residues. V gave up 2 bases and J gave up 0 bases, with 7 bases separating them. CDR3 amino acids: CASSQFGANTGELFF. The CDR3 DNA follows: TGTGCCAGCAGCCAATTCGGGGCGAACACCGGGGAGCTGTTTTTT. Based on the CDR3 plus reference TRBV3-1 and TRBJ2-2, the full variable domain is DTAVSQTPKYLVTQMGNDKSIKCEQNLGHDTMYWYKQDSKKFLKIMFSYNNKELIINETVPNRFSPKSPDKAHLNLHINSLELGDSAVYFCASSQFGANTGELFFGEGSRLTVL.

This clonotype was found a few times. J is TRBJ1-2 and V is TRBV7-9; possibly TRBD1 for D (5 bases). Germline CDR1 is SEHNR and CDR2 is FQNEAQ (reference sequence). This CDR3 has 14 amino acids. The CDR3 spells CASDLQGHNYGYTF. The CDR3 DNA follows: TGTGCGAGCGACTTGCAGGGCCATAACTATGGCTACACCTTC.

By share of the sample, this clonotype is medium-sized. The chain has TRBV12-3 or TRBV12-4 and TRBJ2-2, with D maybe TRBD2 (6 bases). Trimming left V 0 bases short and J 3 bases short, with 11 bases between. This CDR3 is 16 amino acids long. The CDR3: CASSLALARDTGELFF. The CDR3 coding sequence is TGTGCCAGCAGTTTAGCACTAGCAAGGGACACCGGGGAGCTGTTTTTT.